This TCR beta chain stems from a study of technical replicates of blood from several donors. Trimming removed 10 bases from V and 8 bases from J; junction bases left unmatched: 18. The CDR3 totals 15 residues. Per the germline V gene, CDR1 is MNHEY and CDR2 is SMNVEV (reference sequence). The data were produced by immunoSEQ multiplex PCR, yet TCRdb's version contains in-frame clones alone and is incomplete. The sample has roughly 60,000 clones, roughly 91% seen once. The chain combines TRBV27 with TRBJ2-5; the match to TRBD2 covers 8 bases. The sample taken for sequencing was PBMCs. This receptor was obtained from a human donor in good health. Some clones in this sample may be carry-over from other donors' samples. The CDR3 here is CATKKGSGTIETQYF. In DNA, the CDR3 is TGTGCCACCAAAAAGGGTAGCGGGACAATAGAAACCCAGTACTTC.